The entry below describes one T cell receptor (beta chain). This CDR3 region has 14 residues. V was clipped by 5 bases and J by 5 bases; unmatched bases: 4. CDR1 and CDR2 from the germline V gene are SGHVS and FQNEAQ. The entry originates in a study of blood T cell repertoires in COVID-19. Overall study context: Donors in the United States, Italy and Spain gave samples during acute or convalescent COVID-19. PBMCs, B-cell-depleted T cells, or T cells provided the cDNA or gDNA that made up the material.

Per the original methods: Amplified reference gene primers provided the basis for estimating nucleated cell counts. Data came from immunoSEQ multiplex PCR; TCRdb stores just in-frame clones and leaves some out. D and trimming come from the DNA, and the V and J calls and clone size come from that table. The sample shows around 60,000 clones, 85% to 90% of them seen only once. This sequence was found in a human donor with active COVID-19. The donor label of this sample is uncertain. Sequenced input: peripheral blood. This sequence joins TRBV7-8 and TRBJ1-5; 9 bases fit TRBD1. CDR3 sequence reads: CASSQTGGYQPQHF. The CDR3 coding sequence is TGTGCCAGCAGCCAGACAGGGGGATATCAGCCCCAGCATTTT.